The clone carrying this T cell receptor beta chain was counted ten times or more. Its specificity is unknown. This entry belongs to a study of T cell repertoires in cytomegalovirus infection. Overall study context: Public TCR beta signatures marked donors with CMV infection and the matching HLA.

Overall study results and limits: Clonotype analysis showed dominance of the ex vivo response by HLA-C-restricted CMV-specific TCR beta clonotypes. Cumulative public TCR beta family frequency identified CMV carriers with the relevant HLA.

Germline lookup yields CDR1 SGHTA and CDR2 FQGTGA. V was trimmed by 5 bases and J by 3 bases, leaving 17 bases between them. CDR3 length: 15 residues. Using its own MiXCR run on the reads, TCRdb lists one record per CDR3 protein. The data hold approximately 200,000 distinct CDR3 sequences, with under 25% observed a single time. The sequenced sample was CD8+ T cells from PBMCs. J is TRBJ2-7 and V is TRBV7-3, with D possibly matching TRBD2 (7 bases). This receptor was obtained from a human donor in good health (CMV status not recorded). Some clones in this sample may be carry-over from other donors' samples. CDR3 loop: CASSIAWGGNYEQYF. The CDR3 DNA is TGTGCCAGCAGCATCGCTTGGGGGGGCAACTACGAGCAGTACTTC.